Described below is a single T cell receptor (beta chain) sequence and its context. This clonotype was recorded many times. Its specific antigen is unknown. There are no base qualities to consult, and no much larger clone falls within one base. This specimen belongs to a study of CD8 T cells in ankylosing spondylitis (dated by TCRdb to 2015 to 2018). About the study as a whole: The study set out to find disease-linked TCR variants by profiling T cell receptor beta repertoires in ankylosing spondylitis patients and healthy donors. The full study cohort comprised about 24 ankylosing spondylitis patients and 85 to 120 healthy donors. Peripheral blood samples were taken, and synovial fluid was additionally collected from ankylosing spondylitis patients.

Germline trimming amounts to 4 bases on V and 2 bases on J, with 5 as the count of junction bases outside the gene matches. Spanning cysteine to phenylalanine, the CDR3 consists of 14 amino acids. Just CDR3 DNA is preserved here, 42 bases in frame from base 1. Sequences SEHNR (CDR1) and FQNEAQ (CDR2) are obtained from the germline V gene (reference sequence). For each ankylosing spondylitis patient, the synovial fluid sample was matched to a blood sample from that same patient. The sequencing machine was an Illumina HiSeq 2500. TCR beta libraries were prepared by quantitative 5'-RACE with molecular barcodes. Concerning the study's data processing: Disease-linked TCR variants were identified with a new computational method built on a probabilistic model of VDJ rearrangement. TCRdb took the public reads, trimmed them with fastp at Q25, ran MiXCR for clone calling and kept in-frame beta chains. Under each unique CDR3 protein, matching rows form one entry showing the most common genes and DNA. It is TCRdb's table, rather than the study itself, that gives the V and J calls and clone size. The sample data list some 30,000 distinct CDR3 sequences, and around 30% of these were observed just once. Under 60% of the sample is in the top ten clones.

What the study reported, not specific to this receptor: The disease-linked clones had a CD8+ phenotype and were found at relatively low frequencies in peripheral blood. Blood from ankylosing spondylitis patients appeared to be characterized by a TCR beta motif made up of about 8 highly homologous amino acid variants. Significant enrichment of the disease-linked clones was reported in matched synovial fluid samples from ankylosing spondylitis patients. Some motif variants were previously reported in synovial fluid and blood of reactive arthritis patients, suggesting common disease-initiation mechanisms.

Sequencing was performed on synovial fluid, either unsorted or a sorted T cell fraction (not recorded which). This TCR was sampled from a male donor with ankylosing spondylitis. The sequence joins TRBV7-9 to TRBJ2-7, and TRBD2 aligns with 7 junction nucleotides. The CDR3 reads CASSSRDYPYEQYF. The DNA sequence is TGTGCCAGCAGCTCCCGGGACTACCCCTACGAGCAGTACTTC.